This entry is about one TCR beta chain. Positively selected for CCR7, the CD45RO-negative cells used as naive CD8 cells excluded terminally differentiated effector memory CD45RA+ cells. The data are from a study of shared clonotypes between healthy human individuals. Replicate PCRs from sorted subsets contained roughly 200 ng DNA, which is tens of thousands of T cell genomes. Some clones are missing from TCRdb's copy, which holds only in-frame ones; the method was immunoSEQ multiplex PCR. The data hold millions of clones, with about 95% observed a single time. The CDR3 is 17 amino acids. V shed 0 bases and J shed 1 base, with 16 bases lying between them. CDR1 and CDR2 from the germline V gene are LGHNA and YNFKEQ.

Sequencing was performed on naive CD8+ T cells sorted from blood. The sequence came from a man between 18 and 29 years old in good health. The chain recombines TRBV4-2 with TRBJ2-7; TRBD2 is a possible D gene (5 bases). CDR3 sequence reads: CASSQDQEGWDSYEQYF. CDR3 DNA sequence: TGTGCCAGCAGCCAAGATCAAGAGGGTTGGGATTCCTACGAGCAGTACTTC.